This T cell receptor beta chain came from a study of cytomegalovirus exposure and HLA in healthy donors. 13 Jbeta primers and 60 Vbeta primers were used for the PCR. Profiled with immunoSEQ multiplex PCR; TCRdb holds only in-frame clones, not every one. This sample has around 120,000 clones, with 80% to 85% found just once. CDR3 length equals 17 residues. CDR1 is SGHDT, CDR2 YYEEEE, per germline. Trimming removed 3 bases from V and 2 bases from J, with 19 bases in between. The TCR originated in a man aged 18 to 29 in good health and CMV-seronegative. This sequence joins TRBV5-6 and TRBJ2-3, with D tentatively TRBD1 (6 bases). The sample was PBMCs. As DNA, the CDR3 is TGTGCCAGCAGCTCGGACAGTCCGGGGCCCCCCACAGATACGCAGTATTTT. Protein sequence: CASSSDSPGPPTDTQYF.